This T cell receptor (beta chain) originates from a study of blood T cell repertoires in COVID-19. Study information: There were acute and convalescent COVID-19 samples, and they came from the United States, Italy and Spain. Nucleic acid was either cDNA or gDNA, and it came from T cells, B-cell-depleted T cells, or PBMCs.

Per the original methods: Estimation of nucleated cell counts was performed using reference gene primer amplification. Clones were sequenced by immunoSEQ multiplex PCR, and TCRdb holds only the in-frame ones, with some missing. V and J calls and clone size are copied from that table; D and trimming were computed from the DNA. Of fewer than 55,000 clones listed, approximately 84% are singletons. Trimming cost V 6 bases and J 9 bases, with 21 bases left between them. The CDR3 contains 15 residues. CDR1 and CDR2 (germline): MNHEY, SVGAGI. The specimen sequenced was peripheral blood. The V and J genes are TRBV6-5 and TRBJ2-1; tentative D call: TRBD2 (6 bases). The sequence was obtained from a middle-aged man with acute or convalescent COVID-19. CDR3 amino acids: CASSQSGDRGAEQFF. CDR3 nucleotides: TGTGCCAGCAGCCAGTCGGGGGACCGAGGTGCTGAGCAGTTCTTC.